One and the same sample provided the 28 T cell receptor beta chains below, sequenced in a study of shared clonotypes between healthy human individuals (dated by TCRdb to 2020 to 2021). Library creation used the immunoSEQ multiplex PCR assay. TCRdb retrieved this table from immuneACCESS and kept in-frame rearrangements only. Not all clones are present; in checked studies, unresolved V genes account for under half, and no reason is known for the remainder. The sample table records about 1.1 million clones; 70% to 85% of these occur just once. Of the sample, 0.89% is held by the ten largest clones. Sample: memory CD4+ T cells from PBMCs. The cell subset or site label on this specimen signifies: CD45RA-negative fraction. The source of these receptors is a man aged 18 to 30 in good health. Some clones in this sample may be carry-over from other donors' samples.

The rearrangement links TRBV7-2 to TRBJ1-2; 8 bases map to TRBD1. CDR3 size: 13 residues. Germline trimming cut 4 bases from V and 5 bases from J; bases unmatched to any gene: 3. The germline V gene encodes CDR1 SGHTA and CDR2 FQGNSA. The CDR3 bases are TGTGCCAGCAGCTGGGACAGGCAGTATGGCTACACCTTC. Translation: CASSWDRQYGYTF.

The chain couples TRBV2 to TRBJ2-5; D unresolved. V was cut by 8 bases and J by 1 base, with 8 bases left in between. The CDR3 extends over 12 amino acids. The germline CDR1 and CDR2 sequences are SNHLY and FYNNEI. In DNA form, the CDR3 reads TGTGCCAGCTGTACAATCCAAGAGACCCAGTACTTC. It codes for CASCTIQETQYF.

The genes are TRBV9 and TRBJ2-5, with D perhaps TRBD1 or TRBD2 (5 bases each). Germline assignment: CDR1 SGDLS and CDR2 YYNGEE. The V end lost 4 bases, the J end lost 2 bases, and 12 bases lay between the germline ends. The CDR3 is made up of 14 amino acids. Written as DNA, the CDR3 is TGTGCCAGCAGCCCGGGACCGCATCAAGAGACCCAGTACTTC. Protein product: CASSPGPHQETQYF.

The chain has TRBV28 and TRBJ2-5, with no clear D. The CDR3 extends over 15 amino acids. V shed 6 bases and J shed 2 bases, with 16 bases lying between them. The germline gives CDR1 MDHEN, CDR2 SYDVKM. CDR3: CASSPPGLHQETQYF. CDR3 nucleotide sequence: TGTGCCAGCAGCCCCCCTGGGCTGCATCAAGAGACCCAGTACTTC.

Concerning this clone: A much larger clone lies a single base off, so this may be a read error. This sequence joins TRBV6-4 and TRBJ1-1; D might be TRBD1 (5 bases). The germline V gene has CDR1 MRHNA and CDR2 SNTAGT. The V and J ends lost 6 bases and 1 base respectively, with 9 bases between them. CDR3 length equals 13 residues. The CDR3: CASSRQPNTEAFF. The CDR3 nucleotides are TGTGCCAGCAGCCGACAGCCGAACACTGAAGCTTTCTTT.

The CDR3 bases are TGCAGCGTTGAAACGGCTAAAACAGATACGCAGTATTTT. This encodes CSVETAKTDTQYF. The chain employs TRBV29-1 and TRBJ2-3, with D hard to call. CDR1 is SQVTM and CDR2 is ANQGSEA in the germline V gene. This CDR3 has 13 residues. The V end was cut by 2 bases, the J end by 3 bases, with 9 bases between.

This clone was detected only a few times. The rearrangement links TRBV7-9 to TRBJ2-2, with D unclear. Germline CDR1 is SEHNR and CDR2 is FQNEAQ (reference sequence). The V end lost 1 base, the J end lost 0 bases, and 3 bases lay between the germline ends. There are 14 residues in the CDR3. The CDR3 protein is CASSLGTNTGELFF. CDR3 sequence (DNA): TGTGCCAGCAGCTTAGGCACGAACACCGGGGAGCTGTTTTTT. Based on the CDR3 plus reference TRBV7-9 and TRBJ2-2, the full variable domain is DTGVSQNPRHKITKRGQNVTFRCDPISEHNRLYWYRQTLGQGPEFLTYFQNEAQLEKSRLLSDRFSAERPKGSFSTLEIQRTEQGDSAMYLCASSLGTNTGELFFGEGSRLTVL.

The rearrangement joins TRBV27 to TRBJ1-2; maybe TRBD1 (5 bases). There are 16 residues in the CDR3. Germline V lookup: CDR1 MNHEY, CDR2 SMNVEV (reference sequence). V was cut by 7 bases and J by 1 base, with 19 bases left in between. CDR3 nucleotide sequence: TGTGCCAGCACCAGGACGTGGCAGGACAATAACTATGGCTACACCTTC. Translating gives CASTRTWQDNNYGYTF.

The chain employs TRBV29-1 and TRBJ1-1, with 8 nucleotides matching TRBD1. This CDR3 is built from 13 residues. Germline loops: CDR1 SQVTM, CDR2 ANQGSEA. With V trimmed by 6 bases and J by 4 bases, 7 bases remained unmatched. The DNA of the CDR3 is TGCAGCGTGGCTGGACAGGGAATCACTGAAGCTTTCTTT. Protein: CSVAGQGITEAFF.

The rearrangement uses TRBV2 and TRBJ2-2, with 10 bases identical to TRBD2. The CDR3 has 15 amino acids. V was pared by 7 bases and J by 2 bases, with 4 bases of the junction left unmatched. CDR1 and CDR2 (germline): SNHLY, FYNNEI. CDR3 DNA: TGTGCCAGCACCGGACTAGCGGCCAACACCGGGGAGCTGTTTTTT. This sequence encodes CASTGLAANTGELFF.

There are a few counts of this clone. A single base separates this from a much larger clone, so it may be a read error. The chain recombines TRBV6-1 with TRBJ2-6; the D gene is possibly TRBD2 (7 bases). The CDR3 contains 15 residues. In germline, CDR1 is MNHNS, CDR2 SASEGT. The ends were cut back, 6 bases at V and 2 bases at J, with 11 bases in the middle. Written as DNA, the CDR3 is TGTGCCAGCAGCGTAGGGGGGGCTGGGGCCAACGTCCTGACTTTC. This sequence encodes CASSVGGAGANVLTF.

The chain joins TRBV5-1 to TRBJ2-2; D uncertain. Trimming stripped 2 bases from V and 4 bases from J, with 9 bases between. The V gene's germline CDR1 is SGHRS and CDR2 YFSETQ. The length of the CDR3 is 14 residues. For the CDR3, the DNA is TGCGCCAGCAGCTTTGACCAGCGCACCGGGGAGCTGTTTTTT. This gives the protein CASSFDQRTGELFF.

Comments on this clone: Different DNA sequences within this sample yield the same CDR3. The rearrangement uses TRBV28 and TRBJ1-2; D uncertain. V lost 2 bases to trimming and J lost 4 bases, with 8 bases between them. Germline loops: CDR1 MDHEN, CDR2 SYDVKM. The CDR3 extends over 13 amino acids. In DNA form, the CDR3 reads TGTGCCAGCAGTTTACCCCGGGGCTATGGCTACACCTTC. It yields the protein CASSLPRGYGYTF.

This chain uses TRBV6-1 with TRBJ1-2; D is unclear. Germline CDR1 MNHNS, CDR2 SASEGT. The CDR3 has 14 residues. The V end lost 7 bases, the J end lost 0 bases, and 12 bases lay between the germline ends. As DNA, the CDR3 is TGTGCCAGCACCTCGACGGGAGCTAACTATGGCTACACCTTC. The encoded protein is CASTSTGANYGYTF.

The genes are TRBV6-1 and TRBJ1-1; tentative D call: TRBD1 (5 bases). There are 12 residues in the CDR3. Germline values: CDR1 MNHNS, CDR2 SASEGT. V lost 8 bases, J lost 0 bases, and 7 bases lay in between. The CDR3 nucleotides read TGTGCCAGCGGGGACGTGAACACTGAAGCTTTCTTT. It yields the protein CASGDVNTEAFF.

CDR3 region: CASSLTFRSSYEQYF. For the CDR3, the DNA is TGTGCCAGCAGCTTAACGTTTCGCAGCTCCTACGAGCAGTACTTC. The chain has TRBV7-3 and TRBJ2-7; D gene ambiguous. V lost 0 bases and J lost 0, with 9 bases in between. The CDR3 consists of 15 residues. Germline CDR1 reads SGHTA; CDR2 reads FQGTGA.

The chain recombines TRBV11-2 with TRBJ1-4, with D possibly TRBD1 on 6 matching bases. The V end was cut by 6 bases, the J end by 10 bases, with 18 bases between. Looked up from germline, CDR1 is SGHAT and CDR2 is FQNNGV. The CDR3 has 14 amino acids. In DNA, the CDR3 is TGTGCCAGCAGTACGACCACCAGGGGTCTAAAACTGTTTTTT. Its translation is CASSTTTRGLKLFF. Full variable domain (remainder filled in from reference TRBV11-2 and TRBJ1-4): EAGVAQSPRYKIIEKRQSVAFWCNPISGHATLYWYQQILGQGPKLLIQFQNNGVVDDSQLPKDRFSAERLKGVDSTLKIQPAKLEDSAVYLCASSTTTRGLKLFFGSGTQLSVL.

As DNA, the CDR3 is TGCGCCAGCAGCTCCAGGGGCGCAAACTACGAGCAGTACTTC. This translates into CASSSRGANYEQYF. This chain connects TRBV5-1 to TRBJ2-7; TRBD1 might be the D (6 bases). From germline, CDR1 is SGHRS and CDR2 YFSETQ. The CDR3 is made up of 14 amino acids. V was cut by 3 bases and J by 3 bases, with 13 bases left in between.

V usage is TRBV4-1 and J usage is TRBJ1-4, with D possibly matching TRBD1 (5 bases). V lost 0 bases and J 2 bases, leaving 13 bases between the germline ends. The CDR3 length is 17 residues. CDR1 and CDR2 (germline): MGHRA, YSYEKL. Written as DNA, the CDR3 is TGCGCCAGCAGCCAAGAAAGGAGGGGTCGGACTAATGAAAAACTGTTTTTT. Translation gives CASSQERRGRTNEKLFF.

J is TRBJ1-3 and V is TRBV4-3; TRBD1 matches 7 bases. The V and J ends lost 3 bases and 0 bases, in that order; junction bases with no gene match: 5. The V gene's germline CDR1 is LGHNA and CDR2 YSLEER. The CDR3 is 16 amino acids. In DNA, the CDR3 is TGCGCCAGCAGCCAGCCAGCAGGGGGCTCTGGAAACACCATATATTTT. Protein sequence: CASSQPAGGSGNTIYF.

This chain links TRBV25-1 with TRBJ2-3; perhaps TRBD2 as D (6 bases). Germline lookup yields CDR1 MGHDK and CDR2 SYGVNS. This CDR3 has 17 amino acids. V lost 6 bases to trimming and J lost 3 bases, with 22 bases between them. The CDR3 reads CASSPTLGRRGTDTQYF. CDR3 in DNA: TGTGCCAGCAGCCCCACATTAGGGAGGAGAGGGACAGATACGCAGTATTTT.

This chain uses TRBV5-4 with TRBJ1-2, with D unclear. The germline V gene has CDR1 SGHNT and CDR2 YYREEE (reference sequence). The CDR3 spans 15 residues. The V and J ends lost 1 base and 2 bases respectively, with 12 bases between them. This CDR3 reads CASSLSSTDNYGYTF. DNA for the CDR3: TGTGCCAGCAGCTTGTCATCCACCGACAACTATGGCTACACCTTC.

The genes are TRBV5-4 and TRBJ1-2, with D possibly matching TRBD1 (5 bases). This CDR3 spans 12 amino acids. The germline V gene has CDR1 SGHNT and CDR2 YYREEE (reference sequence). The germline V and J ends were trimmed by 4 bases and 8 bases, with 12 bases remaining between them. This CDR3 is CASSPRGWGYTF. The DNA for the CDR3 is TGTGCCAGCAGCCCGAGGGGTTGGGGCTACACCTTC.

The V call is TRBV15, the J call TRBJ1-4; unclear D gene. The CDR3 runs 14 residues. V gave up 4 bases and J gave up 1 base, with 7 bases separating them. Germline V gives CDR1 LNHNV, CDR2 YYDKDF (reference sequence). The CDR3 spells CATSKWGTNEKLFF. CDR3 nucleotides: TGTGCCACCAGCAAGTGGGGAACTAATGAAAAACTGTTTTTT.

Worth noting for this clone: The sample holds other DNA sequences that translate to the same CDR3. This chain links TRBV6-1 with TRBJ2-2, with 7 bases identical to TRBD1. V gave up 4 bases and J gave up 6 bases; unmatched junction bases: 2. Germline CDR1 and CDR2: MNHNS and SASEGT. The CDR3 loop spans 13 amino acids. Here the CDR3 DNA reads TGTGCCAGCAGTGGTCAGGGGGCCGGGGAGCTGTTTTTT. As protein: CASSGQGAGELFF.

Turning to this clone: In the same sample, other DNA sequences code for this CDR3. The chain combines TRBV28 with TRBJ2-7, with TRBD2 identical over 10 bases. V was clipped by 7 bases and J by 0 bases; unmatched bases: 3. There are 14 residues in the CDR3. Germline CDR1 MDHEN, CDR2 SYDVKM. The CDR3, as DNA: TGTGCCAGCACCCTAGCGGGGGCCTCCTACGAGCAGTACTTC. It translates to CASTLAGASYEQYF. Variable domain in full (rest from reference TRBV28 and TRBJ2-7): DVKVTQSSRYLVKRTGEKVFLECVQDMDHENMFWYRQDPGLGLRLIYFSYDVKMKEKGDIPEGYSVSREKKERFSLILESASTNQTSMYLCASTLAGASYEQYFGPGTRLTVT.

This chain connects TRBV6-6 to TRBJ2-1; 7 bases fit TRBD2. Germline CDR1 MNHNY, CDR2 SVGAGI (reference sequence). This CDR3 region has 15 residues. V shed 0 bases and J 5 bases; nucleotides not matched to a gene: 4. Here the CDR3 reads CASSYSLAVNNEQFF. The CDR3, as DNA: TGTGCCAGCAGTTACTCGCTAGCGGTTAACAATGAGCAGTTCTTC.

To note about this clone: Other nucleotide sequences from this sample produce the same CDR3. The chain recombines TRBV27 with TRBJ2-1, with TRBD2 as a possible D gene (5 bases). V lost 3 bases and J 3 bases, leaving 9 bases between the germline ends. From germline, CDR1 is MNHEY and CDR2 SMNVEV (reference sequence). CDR3 length: 14 residues. CDR3 protein: CASSLTSGYNEQFF. The CDR3 DNA sequence: TGTGCCAGCAGTTTGACCAGCGGCTACAATGAGCAGTTCTTC.